This entry features one T cell receptor beta chain sequence. Original analysis: Estimates of nucleated cell counts were drawn from the amplification of reference gene primers. The data were produced by immunoSEQ multiplex PCR, yet TCRdb's version contains in-frame clones alone and is incomplete. Clone size and the V and J calls come from that table; the DNA yielded D and trimming. The sample lists about 160,000 clones; over 85% were seen once. Trimming left V 1 base short and J 5 bases short, with 14 bases between. Germline loops: CDR1 SNHLY, CDR2 FYNNEI. The CDR3 spans 15 residues. This sample was taken from a study of blood T cell repertoires in COVID-19. About the research overall: Spain, Italy and the United States supplied samples that represented acute and convalescent COVID-19.

Material for sequencing was peripheral blood. The TCR was taken from a man between 60 and 75 years old with active or convalescent COVID-19. The chain employs TRBV2 and TRBJ1-1, with D tentatively TRBD1 (6 bases). The CDR3 sequence: CASSEVGGARTEAFF. CDR3 coding DNA: TGTGCCAGCAGTGAAGTGGGGGGGGCAAGGACTGAAGCTTTCTTT.